A selection of T cell receptor beta chains follows, all from one sample in a study of blood T cell repertoires in COVID-19. Produced via immunoSEQ multiplex PCR; TCRdb's table is partial and in-frame only. The sample lists 300,000 to 400,000 clones; 90% were seen once. The sample was peripheral blood. These receptors were obtained from a woman aged 25 to 45 with COVID-19, enrolled during active disease. Both conserved end residues are part of each CDR3. Each record gives: CDR3 protein, CDR3 DNA, clone size, D gene, V gene, J gene. D genes are given only for firm matches. Rows may omit the clone size; those that give it use once, few, many or a size class.

CASSIRQGAANTEAFF	TGCGCCAGCAGCATAAGACAGGGGGCTGCGAACACTGAAGCTTTCTTT	.	TRBD1	TRBV5-1	TRBJ1-1
CASSRGLAGDIYEQYF	TGTGCCAGCAGTCGAGGACTAGCGGGGGACATCTACGAGCAGTACTTC	.	TRBD2	TRBV5-6	TRBJ2-7
CASSGTDMNTEAFF	TGCGCCAGCAGTGGGACGGACATGAACACTGAAGCTTTCTTT	.	.	TRBV10-2	TRBJ1-1
CASSPTGPMNTEAFF	TGTGCCAGCTCACCGACAGGTCCAATGAACACTGAAGCTTTCTTT	.	.	TRBV18	TRBJ1-1
CASSVGAGSYNEQFF	TGTGCCAGCAGCGTAGGGGCGGGATCCTACAATGAGCAGTTCTTC	.	.	TRBV9	TRBJ2-1
CASSQDAGTGSTYEQYF	TGCGCCAGCAGCCAAGATGCAGGGACAGGGTCCACCTACGAGCAGTACTTC	.	TRBD1	TRBV4-1	TRBJ2-7
CASSLGSSADTQYF	TGTGCCAGCAGCTTGGGCAGTAGCGCAGATACGCAGTATTTT	.	.	TRBV5-5	TRBJ2-3
CASSPGIGEQFF	TGTGCCAGCTCACCCGGGATCGGTGAGCAGTTCTTC	.	.	TRBV18	TRBJ2-1
CASSLGAGSNYGYTF	TGTGCCAGCAGCTTAGGGGCAGGGTCTAACTATGGCTACACCTTC	.	.	TRBV11-2	TRBJ1-2
CASSPPRDRIEGYTF	TGTGCCAGCAGCCCCCCTCGGGACAGGATAGAAGGCTACACCTTC	.	TRBD1	TRBV5-4	TRBJ1-2
CASSLQGSTEAFF	TGCGCCAGCAGCTTACAGGGGAGTACTGAAGCTTTCTTT	.	TRBD1	TRBV5-1	TRBJ1-1
CAISESASGSETQYF	TGTGCCATCAGTGAGTCGGCTAGCGGGAGTGAGACCCAGTACTTC	.	TRBD2	TRBV10-3	TRBJ2-5
CASSQETGGEDQPQHF	TGTGCCAGCAGCCAAGAAACAGGGGGCGAAGATCAGCCCCAGCATTTT	.	TRBD1	TRBV4-2	TRBJ1-5
CATQAESTDTQYF	TGTGCCACTCAAGCGGAAAGCACAGATACGCAGTATTTT	.	.	TRBV24-1	TRBJ2-3
CATQGDQETQYF	TGCGCCACACAGGGGGACCAAGAGACCCAGTACTTC	once	TRBD1	TRBV5-1	TRBJ2-5
CASSPDNSPYNEQFF	TGTGCCAGCAGTCCGGACAACAGTCCCTACAATGAGCAGTTCTTC	.	.	TRBV2	TRBJ2-1
CASSTEGNTEAFF	TGTGCCAGCAGTACTGAGGGAAACACTGAAGCTTTCTTT	.	.	TRBV2	TRBJ1-1
CASRAPYRNTEAFF	TGTGCCAGCAGGGCCCCCTACAGGAACACTGAAGCTTTCTTT	.	.	TRBV6-5	TRBJ1-1
CASSLGRSGYTF	TGTGCCAGCAGCTTGGGCAGATCTGGCTACACCTTC	.	.	TRBV5-6	TRBJ1-2
CASSINSRSGNTIYF	TGCGCCAGCAGCATAAACAGCCGCTCTGGAAACACCATATATTTT	.	.	TRBV5-1	TRBJ1-3
CASSPPGRGTTGELFF	TGTGCCAGTAGTCCCCCAGGGCGCGGGACCACCGGGGAGCTGTTTTTT	.	.	TRBV19	TRBJ2-2
CAWSVTSSYNEQFF	TGTGCCTGGAGTGTGACTAGCTCCTACAATGAGCAGTTCTTC	.	.	TRBV30	TRBJ2-1
CASSRGRGETQYF	TGTGCCAGCTCAAGGGGGCGAGGAGAGACCCAGTACTTC	.	TRBD1	TRBV18	TRBJ2-5
CASSPTGEGEKLFF	TGCGCCAGCAGCCCGACAGGGGAGGGTGAAAAACTGTTTTTT	.	TRBD1	TRBV5-1	TRBJ1-4
CAWSQLYGYTF	TGTGCCTGGAGTCAACTCTATGGCTACACCTTC	.	.	TRBV30	TRBJ1-2
CASSSNSGNTIYF	TGTGCCAGCAGCTCCAACTCTGGAAACACCATATATTTT	once	.	TRBV5-5	TRBJ1-3
CASSWLAGGRETQYF	TGCGCCAGCAGCTGGTTAGCGGGAGGTCGTGAGACCCAGTACTTC	.	TRBD2	TRBV5-1	TRBJ2-5
CASSTGGDQPQHF	TGTGCCAGCAGTACAGGGGGCGATCAGCCCCAGCATTTT	few	TRBD1	TRBV3-1/TRBV3-2	TRBJ1-5
CASSIASGYYNEQFF	TGTGCCAGTAGTATAGCCAGCGGGTACTACAATGAGCAGTTCTTC	.	.	TRBV19	TRBJ2-1
CASSLGSGSFVGGEQFF	TGTGCCAGCAGTTTAGGTAGCGGGAGTTTCGTCGGCGGTGAGCAGTTCTTC	.	TRBD2	TRBV27	TRBJ2-1
CASSWDTDTGELFF	TGTGCCAGCAGTTGGGACACCGACACCGGGGAGCTGTTTTTT	.	.	TRBV2	TRBJ2-2
CASSLLDRDNSPLHF	TGTGCCAGCAGTTTACTGGACAGGGATAATTCACCCCTCCACTTT	.	TRBD1	TRBV28	TRBJ1-6
CASSRADRGKTQYF	TGTGCCAGCAGTCGCGCCGACAGGGGAAAGACCCAGTACTTC	.	TRBD1	TRBV27	TRBJ2-5
CARQGTVINNSPLHF	TGTGCCAGACAGGGGACCGTAATTAATAATTCACCCCTCCACTTT	.	TRBD1	TRBV2	TRBJ1-6
CASSPPPVGLASYEQYF	TGCGCCAGCAGCCCACCCCCAGTAGGACTAGCTTCCTACGAGCAGTACTTC	.	TRBD2	TRBV4-1	TRBJ2-7
CASSFTGYGYTF	TGTGCCAGTAGCTTCACAGGGTATGGCTACACCTTC	few	.	TRBV19	TRBJ1-2
CASCDTQGLSNQPQHF	TGTGCTAGTTGTGACACACAGGGTCTGAGCAATCAGCCCCAGCATTTT	.	.	TRBV12-5	TRBJ1-5
CASSQKTGLMNTEAFF	TGTGCCAGCAGCCAAAAAACAGGATTAATGAACACTGAAGCTTTCTTT	.	.	TRBV3-1/TRBV3-2	TRBJ1-1
CAWSRVSDTQYF	TGTGCCTGGAGTCGTGTTTCAGATACGCAGTATTTT	.	.	TRBV30	TRBJ2-3
CASKVAQSDSPLHF	TGCGCCAGCAAAGTGGCCCAGTCTGATTCACCCCTCCACTTT	.	.	TRBV5-1	TRBJ1-6
CASSLGGLAGETQYF	TGCGCCAGCAGCTTGGGCGGATTAGCCGGGGAGACCCAGTACTTC	.	.	TRBV5-1	TRBJ2-5
CASSSPEQGAGEKLFF	TGTGCCAGCAGTTCACCTGAACAGGGGGCGGGCGAAAAACTGTTTTTT	once	TRBD1	TRBV6-5	TRBJ1-4
CASRLTGNYSPLHF	TGTGCCAGTAGGCTTACAGGCAACTATTCACCCCTCCACTTT	.	.	TRBV19	TRBJ1-6
CASSLIGPRGYGYTF	TGTGCCAGCAGTTTAATTGGCCCTCGGGGCTATGGCTACACCTTC	.	.	TRBV28	TRBJ1-2
CASGGISNTGELFF	TGTGCCAGCGGGGGGATCTCGAACACCGGGGAGCTGTTTTTT	.	TRBD2	TRBV19	TRBJ2-2
CAWTGTEYEKLFF	TGTGCCTGGACCGGGACAGAGTATGAAAAACTGTTTTTT	.	TRBD1	TRBV2	TRBJ1-4
CASSLAVGREGSYTF	TGCGCCAGCAGCTTGGCCGTCGGCAGGGAAGGTAGCTACACCTTC	few	.	TRBV5-1	TRBJ1-2
CASSGDTKSNTEAFF	TGTGCCAGCAGCGGGGACACCAAATCGAACACTGAAGCTTTCTTT	.	.	TRBV9	TRBJ1-1
CASSGENYSNQPQHF	TGTGCCAGCAGTGGTGAAAACTATAGCAATCAGCCCCAGCATTTT	.	.	TRBV2	TRBJ1-5
CASSLGRGGHF	TGTGCCAGCAGCTTAGGACGGGGGGGACACTTC	.	.	TRBV7-9	TRBJ1-2